These 2 T cell receptor beta chains were sequenced from one sample in a study of shared clonotypes between healthy human individuals. Produced via immunoSEQ multiplex PCR; TCRdb's table is partial and in-frame only. The profile shows 1 million to 1.2 million clones, roughly 80% of them singletons. Sequencing input: memory CD4+ T cells from PBMCs. Noted subset: CD45RA-negative fraction. The receptors come from a man between 18 and 35 years old in good health. Some clones in this sample may be carry-over from other donors' samples.

The chain uses TRBV4-2 and TRBJ1-2; a weak D match, TRBD1 (5 bases). V was cut by 4 bases and J by 5 bases, with 26 bases left in between. Germline CDR1 is LGHNA and CDR2 is YNFKEQ. CDR3 length: 18 amino acids. CDR3 in amino acids: CASSRQGVRRGGFYGYTF. In DNA, the CDR3 is TGTGCCAGCAGCCGACAAGGGGTTAGAAGGGGAGGCTTTTATGGCTACACCTTC.

This clone was seen a handful of times. The chain is built from TRBV10-3 and TRBJ1-5; weak D call: TRBD1 (6 bases). The CDR3 loop spans 13 amino acids. The germline V gene has CDR1 ENHRY and CDR2 SYGVKD. With 7 bases removed from V and 3 bases from J, the gap between germline ends came to 10 bases. The CDR3 protein is CAITRDINQPQHF. DNA for the CDR3: TGTGCCATCACTAGGGACATCAATCAGCCCCAGCATTTT.